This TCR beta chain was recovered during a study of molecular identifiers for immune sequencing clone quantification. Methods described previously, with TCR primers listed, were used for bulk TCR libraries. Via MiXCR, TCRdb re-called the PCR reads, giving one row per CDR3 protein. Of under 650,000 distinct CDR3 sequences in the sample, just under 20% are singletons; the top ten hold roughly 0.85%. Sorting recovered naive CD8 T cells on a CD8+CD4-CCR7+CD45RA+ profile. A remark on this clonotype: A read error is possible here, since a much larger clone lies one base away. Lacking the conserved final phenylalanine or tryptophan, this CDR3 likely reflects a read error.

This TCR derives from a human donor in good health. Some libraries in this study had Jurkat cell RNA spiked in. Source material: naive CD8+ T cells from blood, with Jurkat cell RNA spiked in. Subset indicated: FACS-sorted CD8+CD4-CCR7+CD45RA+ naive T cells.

The CDR3 coding sequence is TGTGCCAGCAGTGGAGGGGGCTTGAACACTGAAGCTTTCCTT. This encodes CASSGGGLNTEAFL. The chain carries TRBV12-3 or TRBV12-4 and TRBJ1-1; 7 nucleotides agree with TRBD1. The CDR3 length is 14 residues. V lost 5 bases and J lost 0; bases outside the gene matches: 3.